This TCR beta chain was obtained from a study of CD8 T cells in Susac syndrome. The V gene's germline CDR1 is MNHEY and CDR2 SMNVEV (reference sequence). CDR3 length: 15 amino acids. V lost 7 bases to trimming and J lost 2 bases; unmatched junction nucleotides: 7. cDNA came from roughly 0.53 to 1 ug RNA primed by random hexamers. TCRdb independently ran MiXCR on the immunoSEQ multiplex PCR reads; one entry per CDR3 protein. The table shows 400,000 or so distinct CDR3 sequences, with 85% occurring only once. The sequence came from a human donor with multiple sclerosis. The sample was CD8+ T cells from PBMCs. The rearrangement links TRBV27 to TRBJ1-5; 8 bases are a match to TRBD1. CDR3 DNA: TGTGCCAGCAAATTACAGGGGGACGGCAATCAGCCCCAGCATTTT. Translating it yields CASKLQGDGNQPQHF.